Reported below is one T cell receptor (beta chain). Its antigen is unidentified. This CDR3 is also generated by other DNA sequences in the sample. The record originates from a study of shared clonotypes between healthy human individuals. Clones were sequenced by immunoSEQ multiplex PCR, and TCRdb holds only the in-frame ones, with some missing. This sample has approximately 1,000,000 clones, with around three quarters found just once. CDR3 size: 15 residues. Germline CDR1 reads SGHRS; CDR2 reads YFSETQ. The junction had 3 bases not matched to a gene; V was cut back by 4 bases and J by 3 bases. Whole-study results and caveats: Sequencing depth was predicted to influence how clonotypes are shared among donors.

The receptor was isolated from a man aged 18 to 29 in good health. Some clones in this sample may be carry-over from other donors' samples. The sample was memory CD4+ T cells from PBMCs. Specified subset: CD45RA-negative fraction. The V gene is TRBV5-1, the J gene TRBJ2-1; TRBD2 matches at 11 bases. The CDR3 DNA is TGCGCCAGCAGCCGGGGACTAGCGGACTACAATGAGCAGTTCTTC. Translation gives CASSRGLADYNEQFF.